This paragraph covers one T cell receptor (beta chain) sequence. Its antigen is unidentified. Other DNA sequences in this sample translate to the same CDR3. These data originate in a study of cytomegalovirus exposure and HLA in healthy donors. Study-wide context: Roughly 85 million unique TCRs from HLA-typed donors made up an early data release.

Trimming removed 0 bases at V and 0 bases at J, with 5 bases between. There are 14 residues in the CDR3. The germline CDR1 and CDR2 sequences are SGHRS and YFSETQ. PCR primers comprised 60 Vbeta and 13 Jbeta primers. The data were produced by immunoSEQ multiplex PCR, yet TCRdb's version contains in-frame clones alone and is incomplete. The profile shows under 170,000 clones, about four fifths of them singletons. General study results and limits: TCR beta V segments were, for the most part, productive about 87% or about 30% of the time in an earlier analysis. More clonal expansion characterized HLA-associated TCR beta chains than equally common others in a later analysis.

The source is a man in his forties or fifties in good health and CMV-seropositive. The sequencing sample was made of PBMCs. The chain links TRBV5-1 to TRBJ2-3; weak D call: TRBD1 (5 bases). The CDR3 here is CASSLGQSTDTQYF. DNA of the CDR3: TGCGCCAGCAGCTTGGGACAGAGCACAGATACGCAGTATTTT. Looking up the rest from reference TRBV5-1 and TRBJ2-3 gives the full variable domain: KAGVTQTPRYLIKTRGQQVTLSCSPISGHRSVSWYQQTPGQGLQFLFEYFSETQRNKGNFPGRFSGRQFSNSRSEMNVSTLELGDSALYLCASSLGQSTDTQYFGPGTRLTVL.